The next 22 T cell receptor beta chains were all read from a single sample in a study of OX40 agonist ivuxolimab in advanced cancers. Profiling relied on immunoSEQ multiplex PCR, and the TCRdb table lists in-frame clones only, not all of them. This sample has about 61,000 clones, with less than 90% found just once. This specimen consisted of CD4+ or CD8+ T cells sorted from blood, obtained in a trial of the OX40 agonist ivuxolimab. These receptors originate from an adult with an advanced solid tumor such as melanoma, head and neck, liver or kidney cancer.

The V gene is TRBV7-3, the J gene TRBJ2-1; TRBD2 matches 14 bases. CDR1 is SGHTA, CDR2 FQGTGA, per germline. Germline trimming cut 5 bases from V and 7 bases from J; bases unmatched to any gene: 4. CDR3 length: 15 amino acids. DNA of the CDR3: TGTGCCAGCAGCCCCCGACTAGCGGGGGGGAATGAGCAGTTCTTC. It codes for CASSPRLAGGNEQFF.

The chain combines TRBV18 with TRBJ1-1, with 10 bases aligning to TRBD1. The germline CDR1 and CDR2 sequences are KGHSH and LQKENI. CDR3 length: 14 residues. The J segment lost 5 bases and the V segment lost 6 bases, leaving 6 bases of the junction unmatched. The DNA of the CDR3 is TGTGCCAGCTCCTCGGGACAGGGGCGAACTGAAGCTTTCTTT. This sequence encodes CASSSGQGRTEAFF.

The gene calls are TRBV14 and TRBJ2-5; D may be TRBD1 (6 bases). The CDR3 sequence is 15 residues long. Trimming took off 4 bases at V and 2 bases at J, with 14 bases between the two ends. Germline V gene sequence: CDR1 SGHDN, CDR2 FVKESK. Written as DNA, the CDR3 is TGTGCCAGCAGCCCTGTCGCAGGGGCTCAAGAGACCCAGTACTTC. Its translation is CASSPVAGAQETQYF.

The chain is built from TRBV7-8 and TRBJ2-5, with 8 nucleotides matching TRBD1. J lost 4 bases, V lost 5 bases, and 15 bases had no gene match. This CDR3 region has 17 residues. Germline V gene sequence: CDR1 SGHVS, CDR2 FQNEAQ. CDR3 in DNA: TGTGCCAGCAGCGTAGGTCCGGCAGGGGGCCTGACAGAGACCCAGTACTTC. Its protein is CASSVGPAGGLTETQYF.

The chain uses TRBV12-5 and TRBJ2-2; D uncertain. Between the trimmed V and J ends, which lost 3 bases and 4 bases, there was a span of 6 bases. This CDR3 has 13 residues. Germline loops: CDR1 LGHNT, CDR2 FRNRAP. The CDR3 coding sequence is TGTGCTAGTGGTTTTGAAGCCACCGGGGAGCTGTTTTTT. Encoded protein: CASGFEATGELFF.

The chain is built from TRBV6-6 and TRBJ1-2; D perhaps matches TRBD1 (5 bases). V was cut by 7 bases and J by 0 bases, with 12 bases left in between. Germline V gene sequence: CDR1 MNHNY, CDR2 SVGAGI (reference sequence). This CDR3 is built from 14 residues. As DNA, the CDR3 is TGTGCCAGCACGGGGGATTTGGCTAACTATGGCTACACCTTC. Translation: CASTGDLANYGYTF.

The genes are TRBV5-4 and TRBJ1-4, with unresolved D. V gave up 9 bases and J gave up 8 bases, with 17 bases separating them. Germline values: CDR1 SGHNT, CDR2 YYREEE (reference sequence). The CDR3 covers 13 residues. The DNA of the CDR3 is TGTGCCACCAGGATGGATCTCAGGGAAAAACTGTTTTTT. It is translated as CATRMDLREKLFF.

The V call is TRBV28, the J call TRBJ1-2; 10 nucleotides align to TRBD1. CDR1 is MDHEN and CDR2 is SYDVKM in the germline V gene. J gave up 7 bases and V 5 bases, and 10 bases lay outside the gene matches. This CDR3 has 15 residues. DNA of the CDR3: TGTGCCAGCAGTGTGGGCGACAGGGGGCGCGGTGGCTACACCTTC. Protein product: CASSVGDRGRGGYTF.

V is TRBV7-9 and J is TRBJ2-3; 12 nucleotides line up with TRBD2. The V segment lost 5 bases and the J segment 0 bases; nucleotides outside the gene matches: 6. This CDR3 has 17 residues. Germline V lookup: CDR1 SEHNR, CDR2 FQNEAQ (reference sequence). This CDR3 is CASSTSLAGGSTDTQYF. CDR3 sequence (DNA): TGTGCCAGCAGCACATCTCTAGCGGGGGGGAGCACAGATACGCAGTATTTT.

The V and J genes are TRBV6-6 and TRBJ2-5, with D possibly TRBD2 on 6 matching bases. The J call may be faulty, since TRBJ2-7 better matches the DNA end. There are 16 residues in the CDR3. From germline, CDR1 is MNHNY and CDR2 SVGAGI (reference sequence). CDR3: CASSYMMGTSNYEQYF. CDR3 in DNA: TGTGCCAGCAGTTATATGATGGGGACTTCGAACTACGAGCAGTACTTC.

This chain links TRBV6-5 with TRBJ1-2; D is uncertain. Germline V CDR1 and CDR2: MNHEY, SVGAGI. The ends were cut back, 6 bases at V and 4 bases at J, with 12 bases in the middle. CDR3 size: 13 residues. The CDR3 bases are TGTGCCAGCAGCAATGGATACAGCTATGGCTACACCTTC. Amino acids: CASSNGYSYGYTF.

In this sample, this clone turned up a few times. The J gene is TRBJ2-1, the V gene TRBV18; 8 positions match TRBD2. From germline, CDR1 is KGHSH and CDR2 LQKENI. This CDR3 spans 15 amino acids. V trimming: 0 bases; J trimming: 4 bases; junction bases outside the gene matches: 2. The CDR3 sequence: CASSPPGGGYNEQFF. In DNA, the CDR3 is TGTGCCAGCTCACCACCCGGGGGGGGTTACAATGAGCAGTTCTTC.

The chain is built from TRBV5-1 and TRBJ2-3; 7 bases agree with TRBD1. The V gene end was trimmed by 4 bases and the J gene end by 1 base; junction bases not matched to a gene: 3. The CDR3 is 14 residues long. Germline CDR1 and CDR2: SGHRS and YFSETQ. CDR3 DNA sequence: TGCGCCAGCAGCGGGACAGACCGCACAGATACGCAGTATTTT. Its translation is CASSGTDRTDTQYF.

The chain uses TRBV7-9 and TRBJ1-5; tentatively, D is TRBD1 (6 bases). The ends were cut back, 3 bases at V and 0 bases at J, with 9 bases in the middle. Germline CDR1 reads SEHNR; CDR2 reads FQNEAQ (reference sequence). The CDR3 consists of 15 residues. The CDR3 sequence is CASSFGGDSNQPQHF. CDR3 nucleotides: TGTGCCAGCAGCTTTGGGGGCGATAGCAATCAGCCCCAGCATTTT.

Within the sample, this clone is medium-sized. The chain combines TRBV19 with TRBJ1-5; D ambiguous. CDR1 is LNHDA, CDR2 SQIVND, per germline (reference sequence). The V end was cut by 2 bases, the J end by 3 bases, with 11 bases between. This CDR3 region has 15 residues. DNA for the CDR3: TGTGCCAGTAGTATAAGGGTCCTTTTCAATCAGCCCCAGCATTTT. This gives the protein CASSIRVLFNQPQHF.

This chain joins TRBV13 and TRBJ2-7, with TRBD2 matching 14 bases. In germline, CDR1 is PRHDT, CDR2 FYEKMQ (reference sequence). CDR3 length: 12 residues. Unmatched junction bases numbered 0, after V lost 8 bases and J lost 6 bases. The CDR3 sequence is CASGLAGGEQYF. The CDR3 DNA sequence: TGTGCCAGCGGACTAGCGGGGGGCGAGCAGTACTTC.

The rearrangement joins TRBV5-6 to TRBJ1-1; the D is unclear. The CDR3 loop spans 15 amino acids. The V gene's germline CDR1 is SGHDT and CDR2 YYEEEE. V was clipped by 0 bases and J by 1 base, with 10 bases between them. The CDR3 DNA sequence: TGTGCCAGCAGCTTGGGAGGGCAGGCGAACACTGAAGCTTTCTTT. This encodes CASSLGGQANTEAFF. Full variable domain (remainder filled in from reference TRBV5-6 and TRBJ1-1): DAGVTQSPTHLIKTRGQQVTLRCSPKSGHDTVSWYQQALGQGPQFIFQYYEEEERQRGNFPDRFSGHQFPNYSSELNVNALLLGDSALYLCASSLGGQANTEAFFGQGTRLTVV.

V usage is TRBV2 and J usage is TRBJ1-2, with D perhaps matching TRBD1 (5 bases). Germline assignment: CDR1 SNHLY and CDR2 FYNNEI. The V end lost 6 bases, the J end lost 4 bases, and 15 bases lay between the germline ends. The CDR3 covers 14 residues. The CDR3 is CASSIREGSYGYTF. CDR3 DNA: TGTGCCAGCAGCATCAGGGAGGGCAGCTATGGCTACACCTTC.

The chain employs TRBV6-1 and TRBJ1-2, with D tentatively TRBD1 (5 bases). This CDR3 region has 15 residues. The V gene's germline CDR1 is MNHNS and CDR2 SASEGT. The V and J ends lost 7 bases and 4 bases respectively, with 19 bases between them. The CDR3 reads CASTIKPDGTYGYTF. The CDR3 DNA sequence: TGTGCCAGCACCATTAAACCAGACGGGACCTATGGCTACACCTTC.

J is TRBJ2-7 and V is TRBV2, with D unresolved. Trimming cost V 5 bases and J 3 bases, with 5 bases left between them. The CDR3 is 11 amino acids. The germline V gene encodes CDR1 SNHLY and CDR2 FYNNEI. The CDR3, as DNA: TGTGCCAGCAGTTACAACTACGAGCAGTACTTC. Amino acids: CASSYNYEQYF.

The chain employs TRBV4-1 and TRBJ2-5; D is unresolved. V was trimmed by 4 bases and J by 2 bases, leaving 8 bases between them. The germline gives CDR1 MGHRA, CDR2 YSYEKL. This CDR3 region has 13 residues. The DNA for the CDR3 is TGCGCCAGCAGCCGACTGACACAAGAGACCCAGTACTTC. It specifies CASSRLTQETQYF.

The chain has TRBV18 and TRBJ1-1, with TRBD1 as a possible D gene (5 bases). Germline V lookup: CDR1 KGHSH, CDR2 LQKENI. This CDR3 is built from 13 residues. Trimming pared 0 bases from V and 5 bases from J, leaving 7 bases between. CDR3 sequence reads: CASSPPKGTEAFF. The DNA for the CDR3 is TGTGCCAGCTCACCACCGAAGGGGACTGAAGCTTTCTTT.